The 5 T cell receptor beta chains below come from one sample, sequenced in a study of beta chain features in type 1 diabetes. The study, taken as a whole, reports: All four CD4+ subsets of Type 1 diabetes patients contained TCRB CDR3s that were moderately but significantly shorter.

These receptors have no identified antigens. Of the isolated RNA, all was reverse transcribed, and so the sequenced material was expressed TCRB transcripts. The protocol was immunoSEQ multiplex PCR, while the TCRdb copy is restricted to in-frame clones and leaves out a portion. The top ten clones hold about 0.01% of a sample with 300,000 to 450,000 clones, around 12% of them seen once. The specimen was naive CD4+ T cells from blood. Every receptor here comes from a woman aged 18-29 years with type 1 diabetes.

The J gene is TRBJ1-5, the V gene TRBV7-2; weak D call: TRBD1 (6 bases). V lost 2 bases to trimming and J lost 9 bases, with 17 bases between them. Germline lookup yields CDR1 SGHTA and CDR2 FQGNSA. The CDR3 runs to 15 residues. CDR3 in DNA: TGTGCCAGCAGCTTAAGGGGGAGCCAGGTATCGCCCCAGCATTTT. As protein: CASSLRGSQVSPQHF.

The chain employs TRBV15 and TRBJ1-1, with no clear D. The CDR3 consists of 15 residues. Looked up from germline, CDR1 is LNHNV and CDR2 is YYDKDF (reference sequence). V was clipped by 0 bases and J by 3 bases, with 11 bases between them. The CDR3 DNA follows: TGTGCCACCAGCAGAGATCCCACACGGGACACTGAAGCTTTCTTT. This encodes CATSRDPTRDTEAFF.

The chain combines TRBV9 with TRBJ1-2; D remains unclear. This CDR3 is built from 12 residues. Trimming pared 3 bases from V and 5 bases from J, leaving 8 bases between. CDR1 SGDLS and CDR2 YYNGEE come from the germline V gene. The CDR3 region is CASSGQKYGYTF. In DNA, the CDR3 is TGTGCCAGCAGCGGACAAAAATATGGCTACACCTTC.

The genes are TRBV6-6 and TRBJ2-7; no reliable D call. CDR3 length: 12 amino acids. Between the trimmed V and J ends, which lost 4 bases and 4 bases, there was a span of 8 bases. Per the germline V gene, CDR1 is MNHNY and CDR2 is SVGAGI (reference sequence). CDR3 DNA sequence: TGTGCCAGCAGTTCCCCCACATACGAGCAGTACTTC. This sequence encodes CASSSPTYEQYF.

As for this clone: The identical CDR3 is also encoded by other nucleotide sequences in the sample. CDR3 nucleotides: TGTGCCAGCAGTGAAGCGGGGGGCTCCTACAATGAGCAGTTCTTC. Translation gives CASSEAGGSYNEQFF. The V gene is TRBV2, the J gene TRBJ2-1; D is perhaps TRBD2 (6 bases). Trimming cost V 0 bases and J 0 bases, with 6 bases left between them. This CDR3 spans 15 amino acids. Looked up from germline, CDR1 is SNHLY and CDR2 is FYNNEI.